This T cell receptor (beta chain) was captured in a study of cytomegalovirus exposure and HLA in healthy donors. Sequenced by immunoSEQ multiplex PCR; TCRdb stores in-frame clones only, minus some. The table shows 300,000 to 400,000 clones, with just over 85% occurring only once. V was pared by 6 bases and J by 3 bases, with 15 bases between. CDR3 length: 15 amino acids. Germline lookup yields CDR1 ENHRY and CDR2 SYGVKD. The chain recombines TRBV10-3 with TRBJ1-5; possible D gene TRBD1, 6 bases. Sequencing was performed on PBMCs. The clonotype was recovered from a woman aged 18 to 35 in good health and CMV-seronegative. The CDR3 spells CAISLTGGYNQPQHF. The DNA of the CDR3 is TGTGCCATCAGCCTGACGGGGGGCTACAATCAGCCCCAGCATTTT.